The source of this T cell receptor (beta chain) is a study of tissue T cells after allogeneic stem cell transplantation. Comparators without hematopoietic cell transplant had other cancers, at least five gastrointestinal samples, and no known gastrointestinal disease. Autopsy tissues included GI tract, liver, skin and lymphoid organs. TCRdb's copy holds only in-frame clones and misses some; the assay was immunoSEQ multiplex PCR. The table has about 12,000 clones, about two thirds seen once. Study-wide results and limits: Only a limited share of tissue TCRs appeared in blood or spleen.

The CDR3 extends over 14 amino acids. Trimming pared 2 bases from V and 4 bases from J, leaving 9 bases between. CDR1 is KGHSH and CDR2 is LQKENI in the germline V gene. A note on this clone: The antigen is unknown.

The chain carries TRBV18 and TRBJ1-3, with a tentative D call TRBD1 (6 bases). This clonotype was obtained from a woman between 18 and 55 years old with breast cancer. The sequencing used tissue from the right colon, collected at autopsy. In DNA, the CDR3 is TGTGCCAGCTCACCAGTAACAGGGGGAAACACCATATATTTT. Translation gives CASSPVTGGNTIYF.